This record covers a single T cell receptor beta chain. Its target is not known. Each single cDNA molecule received a unique molecular identifier. In TCRdb, the 5' RACE reads were re-called with MiXCR into one record per CDR3 protein. The sample holds fewer than 40,000 distinct CDR3 sequences, approximately 6.9% seen once. These data are taken from a study of early T cells in non-severe SARS-CoV-2 infection. Study overall: From unsorted whole blood, bulk RNA was sequenced, and the chains remained unpaired.

Germline lookup yields CDR1 SGHRS and CDR2 YFSETQ. CDR3 length equals 15 residues. V lost 5 bases, J lost 11 bases, and 25 bases lay in between. General study points: Private and CD4 specificities were missed by VDJdb matching, skewed to anti-spike CD8.

Here the sequenced sample was whole blood, taken at baseline. The TCR comes from an adult who was a healthcare worker with PCR-confirmed SARS-CoV-2 infection or an uninfected control (not recorded which). The rearrangement uses TRBV5-1 and TRBJ1-1, with D perhaps matching TRBD1 (6 bases). CDR3 sequence reads: CASSKQGGRMGDAFF. The CDR3 DNA reads TGCGCCAGCAGTAAACAGGGCGGGAGGATGGGTGACGCTTTCTTT.